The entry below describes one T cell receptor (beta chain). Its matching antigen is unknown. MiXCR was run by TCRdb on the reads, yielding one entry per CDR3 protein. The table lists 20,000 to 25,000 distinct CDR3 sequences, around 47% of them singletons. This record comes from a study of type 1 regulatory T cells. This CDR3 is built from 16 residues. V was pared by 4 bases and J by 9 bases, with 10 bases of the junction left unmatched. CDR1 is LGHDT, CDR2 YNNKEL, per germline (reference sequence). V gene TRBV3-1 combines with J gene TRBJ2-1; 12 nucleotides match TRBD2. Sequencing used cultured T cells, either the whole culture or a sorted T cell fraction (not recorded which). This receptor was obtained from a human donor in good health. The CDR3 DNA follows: TGTGCCAGCAGCCCACTTGGCGGGACTAGCGGGCCTGAGCAGTTCTTC. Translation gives CASSPLGGTSGPEQFF.